Presented here are 18 T cell receptor beta chains from one specimen sequenced in a study of spatial heterogeneity in lung cancer. Each CDR3 protein is one row after TCRdb ran MiXCR on the 5' RACE reads. The data contain 50,000 to 60,000 distinct CDR3 sequences, less than 9% of them singletons. Described time point: blood at routine non-recurrence follow-up after resection. Researchers sequenced whole RNA taken from tumor, nontumor lung or frozen PBMC without sorting. This material consisted of PBMCs, taken at follow-up. The receptors come from a female donor with early-stage non-small cell lung cancer.

This clonotype was observed at least ten times. The chain recombines TRBV5-1 with TRBJ1-5; unclear D gene. The CDR3 covers 14 residues. The V and J ends lost 4 bases and 0 bases respectively, with 8 bases between them. Germline CDR1 reads SGHRS; CDR2 reads YFSETQ. DNA of the CDR3: TGCGCCAGCAGCCTCGACGGTAGCAATCAGCCCCAGCATTTT. Protein sequence: CASSLDGSNQPQHF.

The V call is TRBV29-1, the J call TRBJ1-3; D is unresolved. Germline lookup yields CDR1 SQVTM and CDR2 ANQGSEA. V was pared by 4 bases and J by 3 bases, with 10 bases between. CDR3 length: 13 residues. The CDR3 sequence is CSVAAEGGNTIYF. As DNA, the CDR3 is TGCAGCGTTGCAGCCGAGGGTGGAAACACCATATATTTT. Based on the CDR3 plus reference TRBV29-1 and TRBJ1-3, the full variable domain is SAVISQKPSRDICQRGTSLTIQCQVDSQVTMMFWYRQQPGQSLTLIATANQGSEATYESGFVIDKFPISRPNLTFSTLTVSNMSPEDSSIYLCSVAAEGGNTIYFGEGSWLTVV.

This clonotype was counted at least ten times. The chain employs TRBV12-3 or TRBV12-4 and TRBJ2-2, with TRBD1 matching 8 bases. After removal of 4 bases from V and 4 bases from J, the junction contained 5 bases not matched to a gene. The length of the CDR3 is 15 residues. CDR3 loop: CASSWTGTLTGELFF. CDR3 nucleotides: TGTGCCAGCAGTTGGACAGGGACCCTCACCGGGGAGCTGTTTTTT.

This clonotype was detected many times. The chain employs TRBV6-2 or TRBV6-3 and TRBJ2-2; no definite D call. The CDR3 is made up of 13 amino acids. CDR1 and CDR2 from the germline V gene are MNHEY and SVGEGT. V was clipped by 7 bases and J by 3 bases, with 9 bases between them. The CDR3 region is CASTLTYTGELFF. The CDR3 DNA sequence: TGTGCCAGCACCCTTACTTACACCGGGGAGCTGTTTTTT.

This clonotype has at least ten counts. V is TRBV18 and J is TRBJ2-1; 11 bases are a match to TRBD2. The trim removed 3 bases at V and 9 bases at J, leaving 10 bases unmatched. This CDR3 has 16 amino acids. Germline CDR1 is KGHSH and CDR2 is LQKENI. CDR3 sequence: CASSPPRVAGGLEQFF. The CDR3 coding sequence is TGTGCCAGCTCACCTCCCAGAGTAGCGGGGGGGCTTGAGCAGTTCTTC.

The V call is TRBV15, the J call TRBJ2-7; 7 bases map to TRBD1. This CDR3 comprises 16 residues. The germline CDR1 and CDR2 sequences are LNHNV and YYDKDF (reference sequence). Trimming cost V 0 bases and J 3 bases; bases outside gene matches: 8. For the CDR3, the DNA is TGTGCCACCAGCAGAGATCGGGGACAGAGCTTCTACGAGCAGTACTTC. Residues: CATSRDRGQSFYEQYF.

This clonotype appeared many times. The V and J genes are TRBV7-2 and TRBJ2-3; D is uncertain. CDR1 and CDR2 from the germline V gene are SGHTA and FQGNSA. Between the trimmed V and J ends, which lost 5 bases and 7 bases, there was a span of 13 bases. The CDR3 has 13 residues. CDR3 nucleotides: TGTGCCAGCAGCCCGAACCCCAATTATACGCAGTATTTT. It is translated as CASSPNPNYTQYF.

The gene calls are TRBV3-1 and TRBJ1-2, with TRBD1 matching over 9 bases. CDR3 length equals 15 residues. The germline V gene encodes CDR1 LGHDT and CDR2 YNNKEL (reference sequence). With V trimmed by 4 bases and J by 2 bases, 5 bases remained unmatched. The CDR3 reads CASSRTGTGNYGYTF. The DNA of the CDR3 is TGTGCCAGCAGCCGGACCGGGACAGGGAACTATGGCTACACCTTC.

This clonotype was seen only a few times. The chain carries TRBV19 and TRBJ2-7, with D possibly being TRBD2 (5 bases). Trimming left V 11 bases short and J 4 bases short, with 30 bases between. The CDR3 has 17 residues. CDR1 LNHDA and CDR2 SQIVND come from the germline V gene (reference sequence). The CDR3 spells CASTPRVSSPIPYEQYF. Here the CDR3 DNA reads TGTGCCTCTACTCCGCGGGTCTCTAGCCCAATACCTTACGAGCAGTACTTC.

V usage is TRBV6-5 and J usage is TRBJ2-3; 8 bases are a match to TRBD1. CDR1 MNHEY and CDR2 SVGAGI come from the germline V gene. This CDR3 region has 15 residues. V was clipped by 6 bases and J by 6 bases; unmatched bases: 11. The CDR3 DNA reads TGTGCCAGCAGGCAGGGACAGGCCCCTTTGGATACGCAGTATTTT. It yields the protein CASRQGQAPLDTQYF.

This clonotype appeared a few times. This chain joins TRBV12-3 or TRBV12-4 and TRBJ2-5; maybe TRBD2 (7 bases). Deletions cut 6 bases from V and 2 bases from J, with 16 bases between. This CDR3 spans 15 amino acids. The CDR3 here is CASSPGGGGQETQYF. In DNA form, the CDR3 reads TGTGCCAGCAGCCCCGGAGGGGGGGGACAAGAGACCCAGTACTTC.

This clonotype was detected many times. The rearrangement links TRBV9 to TRBJ1-1; no clear D gene. In germline, CDR1 is SGDLS, CDR2 YYNGEE. This CDR3 spans 13 amino acids. V dropped 4 bases and J dropped 0 bases, with 7 bases sitting between them. CDR3 residues: CASSRTLNTEAFF. Here the CDR3 DNA reads TGTGCCAGCAGCCGGACCTTGAACACTGAAGCTTTCTTT.

The V and J genes are TRBV19 and TRBJ2-5; perhaps TRBD1 as D (6 bases). CDR3 length: 16 residues. CDR1 is LNHDA and CDR2 is SQIVND in the germline V gene (reference sequence). V shed 5 bases and J shed 1 base, with 17 bases lying between them. This chain's CDR3 is CASSPFLTGIQETQYF. CDR3 nucleotide sequence: TGTGCCAGTAGTCCCTTCCTTACAGGGATCCAAGAGACCCAGTACTTC.

A few counts support this clonotype. V usage is TRBV2 and J usage is TRBJ1-1; no clear D. Trimming removed 6 bases at V and 0 bases at J, with 8 bases between. The CDR3 consists of 13 residues. Looked up from germline, CDR1 is SNHLY and CDR2 is FYNNEI. The CDR3 loop is CASRADMNTEAFF. CDR3 bases: TGTGCCAGCAGAGCAGACATGAACACTGAAGCTTTCTTT.

V usage is TRBV7-2 and J usage is TRBJ2-1; 7 bases are shared with TRBD2. Germline-derived CDR1 and CDR2 are SGHTA and FQGNSA. V was pared by 1 base and J by 4 bases, with 7 bases of the junction left unmatched. CDR3 length equals 16 residues. In DNA, the CDR3 is TGTGCCAGCAGCTTAGTTGCCAGCGGGGTGTACAATGAGCAGTTCTTC. Amino acid sequence: CASSLVASGVYNEQFF.

In its sample, this clonotype was seen a few times. The chain links TRBV7-9 to TRBJ1-2; D remains unclear. V was trimmed by 1 base and J by 6 bases, leaving 12 bases between them. The V gene's germline CDR1 is SEHNR and CDR2 FQNEAQ (reference sequence). The CDR3 consists of 14 residues. The CDR3 sequence: CASSLEGQSHGYTF. DNA of the CDR3: TGTGCCAGCAGCTTAGAAGGGCAGAGCCATGGCTACACCTTC.

This clonotype was seen a single time. The rearrangement joins TRBV7-9 to TRBJ2-1; 11 positions agree with TRBD2. The CDR3 has 14 residues. The junction had 3 bases not matched to a gene; V was cut back by 5 bases and J by 6 bases. Germline CDR1 SEHNR, CDR2 FQNEAQ (reference sequence). The CDR3 is CASSVGTSGNEQFF. In nucleotides, the CDR3 is TGTGCCAGCAGCGTCGGGACTAGCGGCAATGAGCAGTTCTTC.

This clonotype has just one count. The chain links TRBV4-1 to TRBJ2-1; no definite D call. V lost 0 bases, J lost 10 bases, and 7 bases lay in between. Germline V gene data show CDR1 as MGHRA and CDR2 as YSYEKL. There are 12 residues in the CDR3. This CDR3 is CASSQEAREQFF. In nucleotides, the CDR3 is TGCGCCAGCAGCCAAGAGGCCAGAGAGCAGTTCTTC.